The following is a T cell receptor (beta chain) sequence with its context. Its antigen is currently not known. No base quality information exists; no much larger clone differs at one position. Library preparation employed the immunoSEQ multiplex PCR assay. TCRdb took this table from immuneACCESS and kept in-frame rearrangements with V and J called. Such tables lack part of the clones; where checked against another copy, unresolved V genes explain under half of the gap, and the rest is unexplained. For this sample there are about 64,000 clones; 65% to 80% appear just once. Clones ranked in the top ten supply about 8% of the sample. This record belongs to a study of radiotherapy plus CTLA-4 blockade in lung cancer (dated by TCRdb to 2017 to 2018). At the level of the whole study: Among enrolled patients, roughly 18% had an objective response and 30% to 40% reached disease control. Broad study findings and their caveats: TCR clones derived from tumors expanded in peripheral blood after treatment with radiotherapy and ipilimumab. Increased serum interferon-beta after radiation, together with early dynamic changes in blood T cell clones, were reported to be the strongest predictors of response.

Focal radiation therapy combined with CTLA-4 blockade (ipilimumab) was tested in patients with chemo-refractory metastatic non-small-cell lung cancer. The CDR3, from cysteine to phenylalanine, totals 11 residues. Solely the CDR3 DNA is kept, with 33 bases framed from the first base. CDR1 is given as MNHEY and CDR2 as SMNVEV, both from the germline V gene (reference sequence). V loses 11 bases, J loses 8 bases, and the germline ends lie 15 bases apart. The receptor comes from a human donor with non-small cell lung cancer whose response to radiotherapy plus ipilimumab could not be evaluated. Here the sequenced sample was peripheral blood, taken from a patient treated with radiotherapy plus ipilimumab. The chain was built from TRBV27 and TRBJ1-2; TRBD1 is possibly the D segment (6 matching bases). The nucleotide sequence is given as TGTGCCTTTGGGGGGGGCGGCGGCTACACCTTC. It translates to CAFGGGGGYTF.